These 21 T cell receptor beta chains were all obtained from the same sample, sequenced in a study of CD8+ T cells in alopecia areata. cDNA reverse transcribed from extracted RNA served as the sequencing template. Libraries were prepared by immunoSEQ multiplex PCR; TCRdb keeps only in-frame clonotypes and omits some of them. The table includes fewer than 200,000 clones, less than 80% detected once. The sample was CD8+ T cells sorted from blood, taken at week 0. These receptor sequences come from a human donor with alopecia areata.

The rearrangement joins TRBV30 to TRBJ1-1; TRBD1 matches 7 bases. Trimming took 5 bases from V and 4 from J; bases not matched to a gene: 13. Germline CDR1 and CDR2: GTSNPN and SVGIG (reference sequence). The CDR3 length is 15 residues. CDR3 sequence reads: CAWDPMTGYGTEAFF. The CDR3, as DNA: TGTGCCTGGGACCCAATGACAGGGTACGGCACTGAAGCTTTCTTT.

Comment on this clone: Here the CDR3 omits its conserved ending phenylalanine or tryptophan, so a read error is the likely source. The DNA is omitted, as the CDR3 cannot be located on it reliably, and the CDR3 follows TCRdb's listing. The CDR3: CASSLQGTL. The rearrangement joins TRBV27 to TRBJ1-2; the DNA was not compared with TRBD1, the D call given in the table. Germline CDR1 and CDR2: MNHEY and SMNVEV (reference sequence). The CDR3 spans 9 amino acids, including both terminal residues.

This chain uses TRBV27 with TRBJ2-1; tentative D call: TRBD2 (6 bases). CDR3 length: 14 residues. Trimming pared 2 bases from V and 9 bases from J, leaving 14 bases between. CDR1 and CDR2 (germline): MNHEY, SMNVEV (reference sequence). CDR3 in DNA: TGTGCCAGCAGTTTAGGTGGCGGGGTGGGTGAGCAGTTCTTC. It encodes CASSLGGGVGEQFF.

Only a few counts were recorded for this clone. This chain's CDR3 is CASSSGGTVASPLHF. Here the CDR3 DNA reads TGTGCCAGCAGCTCCGGAGGGACAGTTGCTTCACCCCTCCACTTT. This sequence joins TRBV7-9 and TRBJ1-6; the match to TRBD1 covers 7 bases. The CDR3 totals 15 residues. Germline assignment: CDR1 SEHNR and CDR2 FQNEAQ (reference sequence). J lost 9 bases, V lost 4 bases, and 9 bases had no gene match.

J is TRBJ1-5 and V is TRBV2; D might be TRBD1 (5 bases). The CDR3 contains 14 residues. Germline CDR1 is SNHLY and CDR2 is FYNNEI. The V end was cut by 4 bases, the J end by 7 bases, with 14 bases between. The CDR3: CASSGLEGMQPQHF. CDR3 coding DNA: TGTGCCAGCAGTGGTCTGGAGGGGATGCAGCCCCAGCATTTT.

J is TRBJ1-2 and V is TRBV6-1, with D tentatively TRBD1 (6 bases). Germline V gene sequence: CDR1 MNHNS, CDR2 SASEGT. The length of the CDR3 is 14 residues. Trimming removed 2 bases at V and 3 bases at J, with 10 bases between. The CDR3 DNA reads TGTGCCAGCAGTGAATCTACAGGGTACTATGGCTACACCTTC. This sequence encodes CASSESTGYYGYTF.

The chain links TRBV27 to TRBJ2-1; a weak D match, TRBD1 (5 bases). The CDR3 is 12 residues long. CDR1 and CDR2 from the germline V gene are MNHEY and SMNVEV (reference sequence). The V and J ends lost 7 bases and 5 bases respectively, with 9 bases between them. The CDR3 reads CASTDTHNEQFF. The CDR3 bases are TGTGCCAGCACGGACACACACAATGAGCAGTTCTTC.

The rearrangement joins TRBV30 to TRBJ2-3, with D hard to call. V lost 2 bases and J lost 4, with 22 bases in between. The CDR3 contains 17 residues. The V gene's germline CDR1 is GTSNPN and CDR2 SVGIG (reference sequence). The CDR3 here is CAWSPPGFAAEADTQYF. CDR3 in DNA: TGTGCCTGGAGTCCCCCTGGGTTTGCAGCTGAGGCAGATACGCAGTATTTT.

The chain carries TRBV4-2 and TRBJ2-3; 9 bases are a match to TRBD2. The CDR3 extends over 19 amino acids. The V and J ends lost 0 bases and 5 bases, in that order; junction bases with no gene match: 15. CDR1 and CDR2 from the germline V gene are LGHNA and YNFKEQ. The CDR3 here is CASSQEVNGGGAWGDTQYF. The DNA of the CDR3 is TGTGCCAGCAGCCAAGAAGTAAATGGCGGGGGGGCCTGGGGAGATACGCAGTATTTT.

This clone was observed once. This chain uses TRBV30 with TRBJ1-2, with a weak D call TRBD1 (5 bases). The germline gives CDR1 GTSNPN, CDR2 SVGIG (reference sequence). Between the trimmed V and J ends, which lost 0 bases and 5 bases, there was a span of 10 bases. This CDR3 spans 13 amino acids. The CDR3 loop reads CAWSVRAGYGYTF. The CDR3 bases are TGTGCCTGGAGTGTACGGGCAGGGTATGGCTACACCTTC.

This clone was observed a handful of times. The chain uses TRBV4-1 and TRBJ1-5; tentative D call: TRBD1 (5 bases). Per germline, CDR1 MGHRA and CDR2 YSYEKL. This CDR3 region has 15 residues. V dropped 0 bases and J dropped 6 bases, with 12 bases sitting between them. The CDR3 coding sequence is TGCGCCAGCAGCCAAGATTCGGGGGTAAGTCAGCCCCAGCATTTT. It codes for CASSQDSGVSQPQHF.

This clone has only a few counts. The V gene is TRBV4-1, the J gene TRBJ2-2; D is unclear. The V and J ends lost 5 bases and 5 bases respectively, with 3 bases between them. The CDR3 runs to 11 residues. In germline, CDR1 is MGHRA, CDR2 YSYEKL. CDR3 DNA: TGCGCCAGCAGCGGTACCGGGGAGCTGTTTTTT. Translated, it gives CASSGTGELFF.

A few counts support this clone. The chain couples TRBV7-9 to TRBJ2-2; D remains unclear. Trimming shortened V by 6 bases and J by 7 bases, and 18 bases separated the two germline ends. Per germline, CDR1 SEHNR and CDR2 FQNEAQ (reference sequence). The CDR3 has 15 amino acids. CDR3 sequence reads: CASRSALTVGGELFF. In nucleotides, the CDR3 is TGTGCCAGCAGGAGCGCCTTGACCGTGGGCGGGGAGCTGTTTTTT.

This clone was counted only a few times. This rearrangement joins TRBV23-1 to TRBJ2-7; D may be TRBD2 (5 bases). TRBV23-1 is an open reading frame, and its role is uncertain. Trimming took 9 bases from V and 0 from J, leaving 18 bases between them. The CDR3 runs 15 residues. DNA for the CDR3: TGCGCCAGAAAACCACTCCTTCGGGACTCCTACGAGCAGTACTTC. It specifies CARKPLLRDSYEQYF.

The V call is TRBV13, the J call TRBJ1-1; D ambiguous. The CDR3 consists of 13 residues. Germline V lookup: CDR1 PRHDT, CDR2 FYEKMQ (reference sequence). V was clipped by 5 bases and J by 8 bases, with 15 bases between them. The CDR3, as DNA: TGTGCCAGCAGCCCGACCCGGGGATTAGAAGCTTTCTTT. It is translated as CASSPTRGLEAFF.

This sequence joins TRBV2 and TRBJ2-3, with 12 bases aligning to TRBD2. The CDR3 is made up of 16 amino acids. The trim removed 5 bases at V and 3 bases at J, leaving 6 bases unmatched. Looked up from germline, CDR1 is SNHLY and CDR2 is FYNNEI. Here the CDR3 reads CASSLTSGGWTDTQYF. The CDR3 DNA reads TGTGCCAGCAGTCTCACTAGCGGGGGGTGGACAGATACGCAGTATTTT.

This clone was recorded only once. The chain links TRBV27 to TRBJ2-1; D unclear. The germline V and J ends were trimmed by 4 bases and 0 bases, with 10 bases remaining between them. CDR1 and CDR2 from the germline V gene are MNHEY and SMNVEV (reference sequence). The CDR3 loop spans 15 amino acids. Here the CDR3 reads CASSSQPSSYNEQFF. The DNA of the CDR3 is TGTGCCAGCAGTTCCCAACCGAGCTCCTACAATGAGCAGTTCTTC.

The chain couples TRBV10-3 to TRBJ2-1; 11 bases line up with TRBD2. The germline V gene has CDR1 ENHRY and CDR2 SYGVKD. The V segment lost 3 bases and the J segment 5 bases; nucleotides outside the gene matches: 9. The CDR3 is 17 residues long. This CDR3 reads CAISDGGTSGPNNEQFF. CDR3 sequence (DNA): TGTGCCATCAGTGACGGGGGGACTAGCGGTCCAAACAATGAGCAGTTCTTC.

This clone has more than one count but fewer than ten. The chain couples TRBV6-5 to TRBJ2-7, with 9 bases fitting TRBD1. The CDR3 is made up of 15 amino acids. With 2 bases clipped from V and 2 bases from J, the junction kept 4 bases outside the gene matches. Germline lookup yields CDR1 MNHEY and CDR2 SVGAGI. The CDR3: CASSYGTGSTYEQYF. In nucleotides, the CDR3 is TGTGCCAGCAGTTACGGGACAGGGTCCACCTACGAGCAGTACTTC.

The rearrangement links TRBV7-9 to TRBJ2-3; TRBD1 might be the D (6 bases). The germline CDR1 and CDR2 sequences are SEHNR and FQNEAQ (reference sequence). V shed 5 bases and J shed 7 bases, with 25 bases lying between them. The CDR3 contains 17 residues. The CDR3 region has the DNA TGTGCCAGCAGCCTCACCGTCAATATAAGAACAGGGAATACGCAGTATTTT. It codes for CASSLTVNIRTGNTQYF.

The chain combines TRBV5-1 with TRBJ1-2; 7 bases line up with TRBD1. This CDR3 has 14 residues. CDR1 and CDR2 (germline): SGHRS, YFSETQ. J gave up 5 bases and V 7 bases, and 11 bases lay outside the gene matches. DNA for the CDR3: TGCGCCAGCTACGCCGACAGGGTTGGGTATGGCTACACCTTC. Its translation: CASYADRVGYGYTF.